This T cell receptor (beta chain) was found in a study of T cells after yellow fever vaccination (dated by TCRdb to between 2019 and 2020). Regarding the study in general: The SMART-Seq v4 Ultra Low Input RNA kit was used to prepare libraries from fractions with low cell numbers. To follow T-cell clones before and after both primary and booster YFV17D yellow fever vaccination, bulk TCR alpha and beta repertoires underwent longitudinal sequencing. The cohort comprised two healthy male donors, one aged 18 to 30 and one aged 30 to 39 years. Blood was collected at multiple timepoints before and after primary and secondary immunization, and bulk PBMC replicates and cell subsets were isolated.

Results the study describes overall, beyond this receptor: Because abundant contaminating clonotypes from the bulk population could be contained in FACS-sorted repertoires, computational filtering was required. After the booster, most clones that had expanded after primary vaccination were detected again (roughly 95% of CD4 and around 88% of CD8), suggesting broad maintenance of memory. The secondary T-cell response was found to be weaker but faster than the primary response, with a peak reached on day 5 rather than on day 15. A small share of clonotypes was detected in both CD4 and CD8 compartments, with the overlap likely arising from convergent recombination. Because the study included only a couple of donors, the extent to which the findings can be generalized is limited.

In the paper's terms, the treatment or condition label means: live attenuated yellow fever vaccine strain. At each blood-draw timepoint, two biological replicates of bulk PBMCs were collected. PBMCs were isolated from peripheral blood using a standard Ficoll-Paque protocol. RNA was extracted with TriZol from bulk PBMCs, CD4 and CD8 fractions, and dextramer-positive and dextramer-negative fractions. As to this clonotype: Its antigen is unknown. No base quality information exists; no much larger clone differs at one position.

TCR cDNA was made using 5'RACE template switching, a step that added a universal primer site and unique molecular identifiers. Priming of cDNA synthesis was performed from both the TCR alpha and TCR beta constant segments. Library amplification used two PCR steps, and the second PCR step added sample barcodes and sequencing adapters. Sequencing of libraries was performed on Illumina HiSeq 2500 (2x100 bp) or NovaSeq (2x150 bp). The paper's processing steps were these. MIGEC handled demultiplexing of reads and collapsing into UMI consensus sequences, while MiXCR performed V(D)J alignment. Vaccine-responding clonotypes were defined with edgeR using replicate PBMC samples, requiring FDR below 0.01 and a log2 fold change above 5 up to day 15. Each bulk clonotype received a CD4 or CD8 identity based on whether the sequenced CD4 or CD8 repertoire contained that clonotype at higher abundance. The public reads were reanalyzed by TCRdb: fastp trimming at Q25, MiXCR alignment, in-frame beta chains only. Rows matching on CDR3 protein sequence are summarized as one entry with the most common DNA and genes. The V and J calls reflect TCRdb's pipeline rather than the authors' work. This sample holds nearly 550,000 distinct CDR3 sequences; 15% to 20% were observed only once. The ten most abundant clones make up roughly 13% of the sample.

Spanning cysteine to phenylalanine, the CDR3 consists of 19 amino acids. Only the CDR3 region is kept as DNA, spanning 57 bases read in frame from base 1. The sequencing used PBMCs, collected 15 days after the yellow fever booster vaccination. This clonotype was obtained from a young man who received the YFV17D yellow fever vaccine. The chain is made from TRBV21-1 and TRBJ2-3; TRBD2 was called by the table and not checked on the DNA. TRBV21-1 is classified as a pseudogene. The DNA sequence is given as TGTGCCAGCAGCCCGGGACTAGCGGGAGTTTTGTTCAGTTCAGATACGCAGTATTTT. Translated, it reads CASSPGLAGVLFSSDTQYF.